This is a list of T cell receptor beta chains from one sample in a study of T-cell reconstitution after alpha-beta-depleted transplantation in children. TCRdb ran MiXCR on the PCR reads and lists one entry per CDR3 protein. The profile shows a few hundred thousand distinct CDR3 sequences, 13% of them singletons. The sample was PBMCs, mostly from graft donor cells, taken 360 days after TCRalphabeta/CD19-depleted stem cell transplant. The receptor set was obtained from a male patient between 10 and 17 years old who had a stem cell transplant for acute myeloid leukemia, so the T cells may come from the graft donor. Both conserved end residues are part of each CDR3. The order of the fields is D gene, clone size, V gene, J gene, CDR3 protein, CDR3 DNA. D genes are given only for firm matches. Clone size appears in some rows only: once, few, many, or a class for an expanded clone.

>TRBD2|many|TRBV4-2|TRBJ2-1
CASSLEPSGSYYEQFF
TGTGCCAGCAGCCTAGAACCTAGCGGGAGCTACTATGAGCAGTTCTTC
>TRBD1|few|TRBV9|TRBJ1-2
CASSVDTGGGYGYTF
TGTGCCAGCAGCGTTGATACAGGGGGGGGCTATGGCTACACCTTC
>TRBD1|-|TRBV29-1|TRBJ2-2
CSGRGRGTGELFF
TGCAGCGGCAGGGGGCGCGGGACCGGGGAGCTGTTTTTT
>TRBD1|many|TRBV7-2|TRBJ1-3
CASSSPLGQGFSGNTIYF
TGTGCCAGCAGCTCGCCCCTTGGACAGGGCTTCTCTGGAAACACCATATATTTT
>-|few|TRBV12-3/TRBV12-4|TRBJ2-1
CASSPALAIQFF
TGTGCCAGCAGCCCGGCGTTAGCTATCCAGTTCTTC
>-|few|TRBV9|TRBJ2-3
CASSVGSRGTDTQYF
TGTGCCAGCAGCGTAGGCAGCAGAGGCACAGATACGCAGTATTTT
>TRBD1|few|TRBV7-9|TRBJ1-6
CASSLAKTGGNSPLHF
TGTGCCAGCAGCTTAGCGAAGACAGGGGGCAATTCACCCCTCCACTTT
>-|few|TRBV6-2/TRBV6-3|TRBJ2-1
CASSYSDYRPYNEQFF
TGTGCCAGCAGTTACTCAGACTACCGCCCATACAATGAGCAGTTCTTC
>-|-|TRBV7-9|TRBJ2-1
CASSLELGPGAGYEQFF
TGTGCCAGCAGCTTAGAGCTGGGACCGGGAGCGGGTTATGAGCAGTTCTTC
>-|few|TRBV5-6|TRBJ2-3
CASSLYGQKPADTQYF
TGTGCCAGCAGCTTGTATGGACAAAAACCAGCAGATACGCAGTATTTT
>-|few|TRBV24-1|TRBJ2-3
CATSDPLGTDTQYF
TGTGCCACCAGTGACCCCCTAGGCACAGATACGCAGTATTTT
>-|many|TRBV12-3/TRBV12-4|TRBJ2-4
CASSSQGRGDF
TGTGCCAGCAGTTCCCAGGGTAGGGGTGACTTC
>TRBD2|many|TRBV11-2|TRBJ2-1
CASSLRLAGASEQFF
TGTGCCAGCAGCTTACGACTAGCGGGAGCCTCTGAGCAGTTCTTC
>-|many|TRBV15|TRBJ2-5
CATSASQGEKETQYF
TGTGCCACCAGCGCATCGCAGGGAGAGAAGGAGACCCAGTACTTC
>TRBD2|-|TRBV3-1|TRBJ2-7
CASSLRTSGRPYEQYF
TGTGCCAGCAGCCTTAGGACTAGCGGGAGACCCTACGAGCAGTACTTC
>TRBD2|-|TRBV30|TRBJ2-5
CAWSVIWGGETQYF
TGTGCCTGGAGTGTCATTTGGGGGGGAGAGACCCAGTACTTC
>TRBD2|few|TRBV4-3|TRBJ2-1
CASSQDLAGGLLSYNEQFF
TGCGCCAGCAGCCAAGATTTAGCGGGAGGACTACTATCCTACAATGAGCAGTTCTTC
>TRBD2|-|TRBV29-1|TRBJ2-7
CSVVPAGAFSYEQYF
TGCAGCGTTGTCCCAGCGGGGGCTTTCTCCTACGAGCAGTACTTC
>-|few|TRBV7-2|TRBJ2-5
CASSPVRGKQETQYF
TGTGCCAGCAGCCCTGTTCGAGGGAAGCAAGAGACCCAGTACTTC
>TRBD1|-|TRBV28|TRBJ2-7
CASFSGQAYEQYF
TGTGCCAGCTTTTCGGGACAGGCCTACGAGCAGTACTTC
>-|-|TRBV25-1|TRBJ2-1
CASSDPSSVYEQFF
TGTGCCAGCAGTGACCCCTCGTCGGTCTATGAGCAGTTCTTC
>TRBD1|many|TRBV20-1|TRBJ2-5
CSARDDRGPYQETQYF
TGCAGTGCTAGAGATGACAGGGGGCCGTATCAAGAGACCCAGTACTTC
>TRBD2|few|TRBV14|TRBJ2-1
CASSQESGLAGWESSYNEQFF
TGTGCCAGCAGCCAAGAAAGCGGACTAGCGGGATGGGAGAGCTCCTACAATGAGCAGTTCTTC
>-|many|TRBV12-3/TRBV12-4|TRBJ2-5
CASSNANRETQYF
TGTGCCAGCAGCAACGCCAACCGGGAGACCCAGTACTTC
>-|-|TRBV15|TRBJ1-6
CATSRATGTANSPLHF
TGTGCCACCAGCAGAGCCACCGGGACCGCCAATTCACCCCTCCACTTT
>-|few|TRBV15|TRBJ2-1
CATSRVGSSDEQFF
TGTGCCACCAGCAGAGTGGGCAGCAGCGATGAGCAGTTCTTC
>TRBD2|-|TRBV7-9|TRBJ2-1
CASSHSLAGGPYNEQFF
TGTGCCAGCAGCCATTCGCTAGCGGGAGGGCCCTACAATGAGCAGTTCTTC
>TRBD1|few|TRBV6-2/TRBV6-3|TRBJ2-4
CASSPSLDRGLAKNIQYF
TGTGCCAGCAGTCCTTCACTGGACAGGGGGCTAGCCAAAAACATTCAGTACTTC